Listed below are T cell receptor beta chains from one sample, sequenced in a study of blood T cell repertoires in COVID-19. Produced via immunoSEQ multiplex PCR; TCRdb's table is partial and in-frame only. This table has 80,000 to 100,000 clones, about 86% appearing once. Specimen: peripheral blood. The receptors come from a woman between 55 and 75 years old in a cohort sampled during active or convalescent COVID-19. Both conserved end residues are trimmed from each CDR3. Not every row has a clone size; where given, it reads once, few, many or a size class.

v_call clone_size cdr3_aa
TRBV27 . ASSSPDREHRELF
TRBV7-9 . ASSLVGDRVVETQY
TRBV24-1 . ATSTGVRSGANVLT
TRBV5-1 . ASSLGQANTEAF
TRBV12-3/TRBV12-4 . ASSFGGSRELF
TRBV7-3 . ASSQGPNQPQH
TRBV29-1 few SVEFAGRMNTEAF
TRBV28 . ASLSNGVQPQH
TRBV19 . ASSIDRSGTGGYT
TRBV6-5 once ASRPRQGSSGEQY
TRBV3-1/TRBV3-2 . ASSLGLATQETQY
TRBV5-4 once ASGQTTNPRSGNTIY
TRBV9 . ASSVGGGLSTGELF
TRBV28 . ASGTRQGNQPQH
TRBV7-8 . ASSLRTPNTF
TRBV7-2 . ASSFLAADTQY
TRBV10-3 . AISDTGGKKF
TRBV5-1 . ASSLEGGSGNTIY
TRBV19 . ASSIGGGRTYNEQF
TRBV2 . ALVGQGEAF
TRBV5-5 . ASSWGQGAREQY
TRBV7-9 . ASSPTSLEAF
TRBV20-1 medium-sized SASWDRGLSYEQY
TRBV6-5 . ASSYSAQRNQPQH
TRBV5-1 . ASSLVGTGGYEQY
TRBV12-3/TRBV12-4 . ASSATRGHGYT
TRBV6-1 few ASSDLWTGNTEAF
TRBV3-1/TRBV3-2 . ASSLGTGATNQPQH
TRBV5-1 . ASSGGQAPTGELF
TRBV28 . ASGAGENTGELF
TRBV5-4 . ASSLGTGGLARETQY
TRBV19 . ASSSGLLAGSYNEQF
TRBV18 . ASSPEGQALGEQY
TRBV3-1/TRBV3-2 . ASSLRQGRWTEAF
TRBV4-1 . ASSLSGFADTQY
TRBV3-1/TRBV3-2 . ASSQGGQGGSPLH
TRBV29-1 . SVVPGGTWETQY
TRBV7-6 . ASSFGPGQGYEQY
TRBV2 . ASTLDRPGDQPQH
TRBV2 . ASRKAGGFNEQF
TRBV11-3 . ASSAGNTEAF
TRBV6-5 once ASRPGVNEQF
TRBV24-1 . ATSDRGWWPQH
TRBV7-8 . ASSLDRGSDTQY
TRBV6-5 . ASSDSGPYEQY
TRBV15 . ASGTANTGELF
TRBV3-1/TRBV3-2 . ASSQAGRQETQY
TRBV10-2 . ASSGGQPRNSPLH
TRBV14 . ASSRSGQPTDTQY
TRBV7-8 . ASSRGGQLYEQY
TRBV6-5 . ASSFLAGAQADTQY
TRBV5-6 . ASSREAGWETQY
TRBV5-5 . ASSLAGRRAGNTIY
TRBV19 . ASTSQGNYGYT
TRBV14 once ASSSTGRATNEKLF
TRBV4-1 . ASSQTGGTGHYEQY
TRBV6-5 once ASRQVDYGYT
TRBV6-1 . ASSEGGRNQPQH